These T cell receptor beta chains were read from a single sample in a study of blood T cells in healthy people across ages. Using its own MiXCR run on the 5' RACE reads, TCRdb lists one record per CDR3 protein. This sample yields around 1.5 million distinct CDR3 sequences, of which about 31% are seen a single time; 10% to 12% belongs to the top ten. The sequenced sample was blood. The receptors were gathered from a woman under 40 in good health. CDR3s include the opening cysteine and the closing phenylalanine or tryptophan.

TRBV20-1	CSARIIGLSGTSGRHRNEQFF
TRBV15	CATSMRQGQETQYF
TRBV27	CASSSRLAAGTDTQYF
TRBV2	CASSGLAGAQEQFF
TRBV7-6	CASSSRPLSGDYGQYF
TRBV21-1	CASSKEVGQGASGNQPQHF
TRBV5-1	CASKARAGGTDTQYF
TRBV5-6	CASSFGGRNNEQFF
TRBV7-9	CASSLAGSGRGTDTQYF
TRBV20-1	CSVMSVGGTDTQYF
TRBV12-3/TRBV12-4	CASRAAFRILDTEAFF
TRBV7-3	CASSSLAGAGYNEQFF
TRBV28	CASTLQMEGTQYF
TRBV7-8	CASSPKWIGESQETQYF
TRBV19	CASSLGTGKYNEQFF
TRBV7-2	CASSYSSGRRGETQYF
TRBV5-1	CASRDREGNSPLHF